The 18 T cell receptor beta chains presented below share a single source sample, sequenced in a study of blood T cell repertoires in COVID-19. Sequenced by immunoSEQ multiplex PCR; TCRdb stores in-frame clones only, minus some. This table holds 200,000 to 300,000 clones, over 75% found once. Sequencing was performed on peripheral blood. The receptor set was obtained from a woman aged 45-65 years with acute or convalescent COVID-19.

The chain combines TRBV6-5 with TRBJ2-7; TRBD1 aligns across 7 bases. Germline V gene lookup returns CDR1 MNHEY and CDR2 SVGAGI. The V segment lost 5 bases and the J segment 4 bases; nucleotides outside the gene matches: 11. The CDR3 is 15 amino acids. The CDR3 DNA is TGTGCCAGCAGTCCCCACCACAGGGGCGGGTACGAGCAGTACTTC. It translates to CASSPHHRGGYEQYF.

This clone appeared a single time. This chain uses TRBV5-6 with TRBJ1-2; 9 nucleotides line up with TRBD1. The CDR3 sequence is 14 residues long. The germline gives CDR1 SGHDT, CDR2 YYEEEE. The J segment lost 5 bases and the V segment lost 4 bases, leaving 6 bases of the junction unmatched. The CDR3 here is CASSPPDRGYGYTF. The CDR3 DNA sequence: TGTGCCAGCAGCCCCCCGGACAGGGGTTATGGCTACACCTTC.

The CDR3 reads CASSYSSGTGLTEAFF. In DNA, the CDR3 is TGTGCCAGCAGTTACTCGAGCGGGACAGGGCTCACTGAAGCTTTCTTT. This chain uses TRBV6-6 with TRBJ1-1; 9 nucleotides align to TRBD1. The CDR3 consists of 16 residues. J lost 4 bases, V lost 0 bases, and 6 bases had no gene match. The germline V gene encodes CDR1 MNHNY and CDR2 SVGAGI (reference sequence).

The genes are TRBV5-1 and TRBJ2-3; 10 bases fit TRBD1. The CDR3 sequence is 15 residues long. Germline-derived CDR1 and CDR2 are SGHRS and YFSETQ. The V gene end was trimmed by 0 bases and the J gene end by 6 bases; junction bases not matched to a gene: 4. This CDR3 is CASSLAGQGLDTQYF. CDR3 DNA sequence: TGCGCCAGCAGCTTGGCGGGACAGGGGTTGGATACGCAGTATTTT.

The chain is built from TRBV12-5 and TRBJ1-2, with 9 bases lining up with TRBD1. In germline, CDR1 is LGHNT, CDR2 FRNRAP. The CDR3 is made up of 13 amino acids. J gave up 5 bases and V 3 bases, and 1 base lay outside the gene matches. The CDR3 DNA follows: TGTGCTAGTGGTTTCGGACAGGGGTATGGCTACACCTTC. Translated, it gives CASGFGQGYGYTF.

The chain recombines TRBV20-1 with TRBJ2-2; maybe TRBD2 (6 bases). Trimming took off 3 bases at V and 5 bases at J, with 13 bases between the two ends. This CDR3 spans 14 amino acids. Germline V gives CDR1 DFQATT, CDR2 SNEGSKA (reference sequence). The CDR3: CSASIGSGTGELFF. The CDR3 region has the DNA TGCAGTGCTAGTATCGGGAGCGGTACCGGGGAGCTGTTTTTT.

The rearrangement links TRBV3-1 (or the pseudogene TRBV3-2) to TRBJ1-4, with 8 bases lining up with TRBD1. Looked up from germline, CDR1 is LGHDT and CDR2 is YNNKEL (reference sequence). This CDR3 spans 16 amino acids. The V segment lost 3 bases and the J segment 4 bases; nucleotides outside the gene matches: 7. The CDR3 spells CASSHNPGGGNEKLFF. CDR3 DNA: TGTGCCAGCAGCCACAACCCAGGGGGCGGTAATGAAAAACTGTTTTTT.

This chain joins TRBV4-3 and TRBJ2-1; D is possibly TRBD1 (6 bases). Trimming cost V 4 bases and J 7 bases, with 14 bases left between them. The germline V gene has CDR1 LGHNA and CDR2 YSLEER. This CDR3 contains 14 residues. CDR3 loop: CASSRIEQGNEQFF. The CDR3 DNA reads as TGCGCCAGCAGCCGAATCGAACAGGGTAATGAGCAGTTCTTC.

This rearrangement joins TRBV28 to TRBJ1-4; D possibly corresponds to TRBD1 (6 bases). V was clipped by 1 base and J by 6 bases, with 12 bases between them. This CDR3 spans 15 amino acids. Per the germline V gene, CDR1 is MDHEN and CDR2 is SYDVKM. CDR3 in amino acids: CASSLLGGLDEKLFF. CDR3 DNA sequence: TGTGCCAGCAGTTTATTGGGGGGGCTCGATGAAAAACTGTTTTTT.

The chain uses TRBV7-9 and TRBJ1-2, with 9 bases lining up with TRBD1. Unmatched junction bases numbered 8, after V lost 3 bases and J lost 6 bases. The CDR3 loop spans 15 amino acids. CDR1 is SEHNR, CDR2 FQNEAQ, per germline (reference sequence). The CDR3 coding sequence is TGTGCCAGCAGCTTCACAGGGGGCGCGTATGATGGCTACACCTTC. Translating gives CASSFTGGAYDGYTF.

V is TRBV27 and J is TRBJ2-7; a weak D match, TRBD2 (5 bases). Germline V lookup: CDR1 MNHEY, CDR2 SMNVEV (reference sequence). The CDR3 has 14 residues. V shed 6 bases and J shed 0 bases, with 12 bases lying between them. CDR3 nucleotide sequence: TGTGCCAGCAGGGTAGCGAGAGTCTCCTACGAGCAGTACTTC. This translates into CASRVARVSYEQYF.

This rearrangement joins TRBV18 to TRBJ1-5; a weak D match, TRBD1 (6 bases). Per germline, CDR1 KGHSH and CDR2 LQKENI. The germline V and J ends were trimmed by 0 bases and 6 bases, with 12 bases remaining between them. CDR3 size: 15 residues. CDR3 sequence (DNA): TGTGCCAGCTCACCACCCGGGACAATCGGTCAGCCCCAGCATTTT. This gives the protein CASSPPGTIGQPQHF.

V and J are TRBV4-1 and TRBJ2-5; 8 bases map to TRBD1. J was trimmed by 4 bases and V by 4 bases; bases with no gene match: 8. Germline lookup yields CDR1 MGHRA and CDR2 YSYEKL. This CDR3 contains 15 residues. The CDR3 region is CASSRLDRGGETQYF. As DNA, the CDR3 is TGCGCCAGCAGCCGACTAGACAGGGGTGGAGAGACCCAGTACTTC.

The J gene is TRBJ2-2, the V gene TRBV5-1; D possibly corresponds to TRBD1 (6 bases). The CDR3 contains 14 residues. Between the trimmed V and J ends, which lost 4 bases and 4 bases, there was a span of 11 bases. Germline V gives CDR1 SGHRS, CDR2 YFSETQ. The CDR3 is CASSGTMGTGELFF. The CDR3 nucleotides read TGCGCCAGCAGCGGGACAATGGGCACCGGGGAGCTGTTTTTT. The full variable domain, completed using reference TRBV5-1 and TRBJ2-2, is KAGVTQTPRYLIKTRGQQVTLSCSPISGHRSVSWYQQTPGQGLQFLFEYFSETQRNKGNFPGRFSGRQFSNSRSEMNVSTLELGDSALYLCASSGTMGTGELFFGEGSRLTVL.

J is TRBJ1-3 and V is TRBV3-1 (or the pseudogene TRBV3-2), with 10 bases that match TRBD1. In germline, CDR1 is LGHDT, CDR2 YNNKEL (reference sequence). CDR3 length: 18 amino acids. V dropped 0 bases and J dropped 4; count of bases not matched to a gene: 9. CDR3 protein: CASSQEDPGQGGGNTIYF. DNA of the CDR3: TGTGCCAGCAGCCAAGAGGACCCTGGACAGGGGGGCGGAAACACCATATATTTT.

V is TRBV7-9 and J is TRBJ2-2, with 8 bases fitting TRBD1. Trimming removed 5 bases from V and 11 bases from J; junction bases left unmatched: 4. In germline, CDR1 is SEHNR, CDR2 FQNEAQ (reference sequence). There are 12 residues in the CDR3. CDR3 coding DNA: TGTGCCAGCAGCCAAGGACAGGGCGAGCTGTTTTTT. Residues: CASSQGQGELFF.

The J gene is TRBJ1-5, the V gene TRBV5-1, with 8 bases matching TRBD1. The CDR3 has 15 residues. The germline V gene encodes CDR1 SGHRS and CDR2 YFSETQ. The V gene end was trimmed by 4 bases and the J gene end by 4 bases; junction bases not matched to a gene: 7. CDR3 sequence: CASSPTGGPNQPQHF. The CDR3 DNA reads as TGCGCCAGCAGCCCCACAGGGGGGCCGAATCAGCCCCAGCATTTT.

The gene calls are TRBV27 and TRBJ2-5; D call uncertain. The germline gives CDR1 MNHEY, CDR2 SMNVEV (reference sequence). V gave up 5 bases and J gave up 3 bases, with 13 bases separating them. The CDR3 consists of 14 residues. In DNA form, the CDR3 reads TGTGCCAGCAGTGAACAGAAAAACAAAGAGACCCAGTACTTC. It specifies CASSEQKNKETQYF.